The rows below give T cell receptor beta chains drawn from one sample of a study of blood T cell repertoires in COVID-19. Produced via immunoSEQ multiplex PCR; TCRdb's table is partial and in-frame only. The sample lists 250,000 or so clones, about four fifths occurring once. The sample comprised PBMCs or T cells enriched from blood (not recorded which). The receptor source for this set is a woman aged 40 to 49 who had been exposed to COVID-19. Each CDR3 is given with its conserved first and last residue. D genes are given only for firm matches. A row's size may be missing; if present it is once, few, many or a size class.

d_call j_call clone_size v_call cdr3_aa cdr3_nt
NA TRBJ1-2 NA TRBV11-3 CASSWTRASNYGYTF TGTGCCAGCAGCTGGACACGGGCTTCGAACTATGGCTACACCTTC
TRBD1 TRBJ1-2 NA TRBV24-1 CATSDGRQGYAGGYTF TGTGCCACCAGTGACGGGAGACAGGGATACGCGGGAGGCTACACCTTC
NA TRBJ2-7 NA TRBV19 CASSRAESQFYEQYF TGTGCCAGTAGTCGTGCGGAGTCCCAATTCTACGAGCAGTACTTC
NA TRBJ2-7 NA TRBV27 CASSLFDYSEQYF TGTGCCAGCAGTTTGTTCGACTATTCCGAGCAGTACTTC
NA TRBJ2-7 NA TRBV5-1 CASSLVANPGTFSYEQYF TGCGCCAGCAGCTTGGTCGCCAATCCCGGGACTTTCTCCTACGAGCAGTACTTC
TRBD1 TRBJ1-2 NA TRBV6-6 CASSLRANRGYNYGYTF TGTGCCAGCAGTCTAAGGGCGAACAGGGGATATAACTATGGCTACACCTTC
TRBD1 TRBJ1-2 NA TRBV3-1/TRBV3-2 CASSWGQRTYGYTF TGTGCCAGCAGCTGGGGACAGAGAACCTATGGCTACACCTTC
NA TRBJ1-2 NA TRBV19 CASSIGGHHYGYTF TGTGCCAGTAGTATCGGGGGGCACCACTATGGCTACACCTTC
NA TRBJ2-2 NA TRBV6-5 CASKVSYDTGELFF TGTGCCAGCAAAGTTAGCTACGACACCGGGGAGCTGTTTTTT
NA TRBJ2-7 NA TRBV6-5 CASSYWRGLNYEQYF TGTGCCAGCAGTTACTGGCGGGGCCTTAACTACGAGCAGTACTTC
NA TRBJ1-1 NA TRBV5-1 CASSSSPAGQNTEAFF TGCGCCAGCAGCTCGTCCCCGGCAGGGCAGAACACTGAAGCTTTCTTT
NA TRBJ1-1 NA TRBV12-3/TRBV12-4 CASSFWPKGEAFF TGTGCCAGCAGTTTTTGGCCGAAGGGGGAGGCTTTCTTT
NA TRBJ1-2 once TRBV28 CASSLPTTDGLGTF TGTGCCAGCAGTTTACCAACTACGGACGGACTGGGAACCTTC
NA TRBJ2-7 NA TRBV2 CASSDRGISYEQYF TGTGCCAGCAGTGACAGGGGAATTTCCTACGAGCAGTACTTC
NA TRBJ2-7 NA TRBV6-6 CASSYEAGGTYEQYF TGTGCCAGCAGTTACGAGGCCGGCGGAACCTACGAGCAGTACTTC
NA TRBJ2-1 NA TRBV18 CASSPNYNEQFF TGTGCCAGCTCACCCAACTACAATGAGCAGTTCTTC
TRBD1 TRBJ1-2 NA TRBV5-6 CASSPGTELGGYTF TGTGCCAGCAGCCCAGGGACAGAACTAGGAGGCTACACCTTC
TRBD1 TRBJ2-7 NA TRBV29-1 CSASLPGQGLREQYF TGCAGCGCTTCATTACCGGGACAGGGGCTTCGGGAGCAGTACTTC
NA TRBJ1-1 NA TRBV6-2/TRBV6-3 CASSPRAGAEAFF TGTGCCAGCAGCCCGAGGGCAGGGGCTGAAGCTTTCTTT
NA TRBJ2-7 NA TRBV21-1 CASSKGGRGPNYEQYF TGTGCCAGCAGCAAAGGGGGCAGGGGACCCAACTACGAGCAGTACTTC
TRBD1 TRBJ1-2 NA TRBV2 CASSGGGDRDTFYYGYTF TGTGCCAGCAGTGGCGGCGGGGACAGGGATACCTTTTACTATGGCTACACCTTC
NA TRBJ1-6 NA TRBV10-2 CASSEEVRSYNSPLHF TGCGCCAGCAGTGAGGAGGTCCGCTCCTATAATTCACCCCTCCACTTT
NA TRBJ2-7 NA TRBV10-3 CAISLDGELAYEQYF TGTGCCATCAGCCTGGACGGGGAACTTGCCTACGAGCAGTACTTC
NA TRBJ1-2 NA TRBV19 CASSQLGGTNYGYTF TGTGCCAGTAGTCAGCTGGGGGGAACTAACTATGGCTACACCTTC
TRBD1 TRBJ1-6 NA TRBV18 CASSAHEGRGDSPLHF TGTGCCAGCTCAGCCCATGAAGGCAGGGGGGATTCACCCCTCCACTTT
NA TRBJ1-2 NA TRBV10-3 CAISDMVSADGYTF TGTGCCATCAGTGATATGGTCAGCGCTGATGGCTACACCTTC
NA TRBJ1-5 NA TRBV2 CASSRSGYSNQPQHF TGTGCCAGCAGTAGGTCAGGGTATAGCAATCAGCCCCAGCATTTT
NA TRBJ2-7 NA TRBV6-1 CASSERFSLMVHF TGTGCCAGCAGTGAACGGTTTTCTTTAATGGTGCACTTC
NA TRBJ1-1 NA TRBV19 CASSITVNTEAFF TGTGCCAGTAGTATCACAGTGAACACTGAAGCTTTCTTT
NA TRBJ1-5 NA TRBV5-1 CASSLGGEARQPQHF TGCGCCAGCAGCTTGGGAGGGGAGGCTAGGCAGCCCCAGCATTTT
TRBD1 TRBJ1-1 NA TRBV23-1 CASRLNTSAGGRLVTEAFF TGCGCCAGCCGACTAAACACTTCTGCAGGGGGCAGGTTGGTCACTGAAGCTTTCTTT
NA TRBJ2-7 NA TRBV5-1 CASSLASGFSYEQYF TGCGCCAGCAGCTTGGCGTCAGGGTTTTCCTACGAGCAGTACTTC
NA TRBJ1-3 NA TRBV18 CASSRSGSLDTIYF TGTGCCAGCTCACGTTCCGGGAGCCTCGACACCATATATTTT
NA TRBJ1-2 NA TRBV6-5 CASRQSSNYGYTF TGTGCCAGCAGACAGAGCTCTAACTATGGCTACACCTTC
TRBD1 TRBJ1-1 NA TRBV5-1 CASSWGQRDTEAFF TGCGCCAGCAGCTGGGGACAGAGGGACACTGAAGCTTTCTTT
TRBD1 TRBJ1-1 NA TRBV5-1 CASSLALGTEYYTEAFF TGCGCCAGCAGCTTGGCCTTAGGGACAGAATATTACACTGAAGCTTTCTTT
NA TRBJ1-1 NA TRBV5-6 CASSFSSGVAFF TGTGCCAGCAGCTTCTCGTCCGGGGTAGCTTTCTTT
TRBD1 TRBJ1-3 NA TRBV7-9 CASSLEQGAGNTIYF TGTGCCAGCAGCTTAGAACAGGGGGCTGGAAACACCATATATTTT
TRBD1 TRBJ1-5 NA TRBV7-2 CASSFGSTGQGAWGPQHF TGTGCCAGCAGCTTCGGATCTACGGGACAGGGGGCTTGGGGACCCCAGCATTTT
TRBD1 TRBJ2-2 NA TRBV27 CASSSGTGARTGELFF TGTGCCAGCAGTTCCGGGACAGGGGCTCGTACCGGGGAGCTGTTTTTT
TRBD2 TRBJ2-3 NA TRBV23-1 CASSPPTLSGGLSDTQYF TGCGCCAGCAGTCCCCCAACCCTTAGCGGGGGTTTATCAGATACGCAGTATTTT
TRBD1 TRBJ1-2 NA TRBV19 CASSIAGGSYGYTF TGTGCCAGTAGTATTGCAGGGGGTAGCTATGGCTACACCTTC
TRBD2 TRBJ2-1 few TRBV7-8 CASSRTSGGPREQFF TGTGCCAGCAGCCGGACTAGCGGGGGCCCCAGGGAGCAGTTCTTC
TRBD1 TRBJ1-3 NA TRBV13 CASSRGQGASGNTIYF TGTGCCAGCAGCAGAGGACAGGGGGCTTCTGGAAACACCATATATTTT
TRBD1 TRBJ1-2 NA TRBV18 CASSNQGAKKGYTF TGTGCCAGCTCTAACCAGGGGGCGAAGAAAGGCTACACCTTC
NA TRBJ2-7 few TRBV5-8 CASRSGHPYEQYF TGTGCCAGCAGGTCCGGACACCCCTACGAGCAGTACTTC
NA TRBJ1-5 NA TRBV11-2 CASSLTGQPQHF TGTGCCAGCAGCCTCACGGGTCAGCCCCAGCATTTT
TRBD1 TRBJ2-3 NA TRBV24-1 CATRGNGQGADTQYF TGTGCCACCAGGGGAAACGGACAGGGGGCAGATACGCAGTATTTT
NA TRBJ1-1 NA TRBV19 CASSIPEDSGDTEAFF TGTGCCAGTAGTATTCCCGAAGACAGCGGGGACACTGAAGCTTTCTTT
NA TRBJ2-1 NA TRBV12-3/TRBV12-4 CASKGQGYNEQFF TGTGCCAGCAAGGGCCAGGGGTACAATGAGCAGTTCTTC
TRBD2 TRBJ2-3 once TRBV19 CASSIVFLLAGGPADTQYF TGTGCCAGTAGTATAGTATTTCTCCTAGCGGGGGGGCCCGCAGATACGCAGTATTTT
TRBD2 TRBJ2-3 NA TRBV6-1 CASSELFGGLASTDTQYF TGTGCCAGCAGTGAACTCTTTGGGGGACTAGCGTCGACAGATACGCAGTATTTT
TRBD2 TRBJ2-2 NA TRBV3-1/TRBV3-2 CASQQRGTGGRYTGELFF TGTGCCAGCCAGCAGCGGGGAACGGGGGGGCGGTACACCGGGGAGCTGTTTTTT